Following are 18 T cell receptor beta chains from one sample sequenced in a study of cytomegalovirus exposure and HLA in healthy donors. Clones were sequenced by immunoSEQ multiplex PCR, and TCRdb holds only the in-frame ones, with some missing. The sample consists of about 140,000 clones, roughly 90% of them appearing once. Sequencing input: PBMCs. These TCRs come from a man younger than 30 in good health and CMV-seronegative.

This CDR3 is CASSVRDRNNEQFF. The CDR3 DNA reads as TGTGCCAGTAGTGTCCGGGACAGAAACAATGAGCAGTTCTTC. V and J are TRBV19 and TRBJ2-1; 7 bases align to TRBD1. The CDR3 runs to 14 residues. Germline V gives CDR1 LNHDA, CDR2 SQIVND (reference sequence). The V and J ends lost 5 bases and 5 bases, in that order; junction bases with no gene match: 6.

The chain has TRBV7-8 and TRBJ1-5; D perhaps matches TRBD1 (5 bases). CDR1 and CDR2 (germline): SGHVS, FQNEAQ. V lost 0 bases and J lost 1, with 10 bases in between. This CDR3 is built from 16 residues. The CDR3 here is CASSLAGGISNQPQHF. Written as DNA, the CDR3 is TGTGCCAGCAGCTTAGCGGGGGGAATAAGCAATCAGCCCCAGCATTTT.

The V and J genes are TRBV27 and TRBJ2-7; 10 bases line up with TRBD2. The CDR3 is 13 residues long. Germline lookup yields CDR1 MNHEY and CDR2 SMNVEV (reference sequence). J lost 2 bases, V lost 9 bases, and 4 bases had no gene match. For the CDR3, the DNA is TGTGCCAGTAGGACTAGCGGCCCCTACGAGCAGTACTTC. Amino acid sequence: CASRTSGPYEQYF.

V gene TRBV7-2 combines with J gene TRBJ1-1; D perhaps matches TRBD1 (6 bases). The CDR3 contains 16 residues. Germline V gene sequence: CDR1 SGHTA, CDR2 FQGNSA. V lost 2 bases and J 1 base, leaving 14 bases between the germline ends. CDR3 in DNA: TGTGCCAGCAGCTTATATCCGCCAGGGGCGAACACTGAAGCTTTCTTT. This encodes CASSLYPPGANTEAFF. Looking up the rest from reference TRBV7-2 and TRBJ1-1 gives the full variable domain: GAGVSQSPSNKVTEKGKDVELRCDPISGHTALYWYRQSLGQGLEFLIYFQGNSAPDKSGLPSDRFSAERTGGSVSTLTIQRTQQEDSAVYLCASSLYPPGANTEAFFGQGTRLTVV.

The chain carries TRBV6-5 and TRBJ2-7; TRBD2 matches at 7 bases. CDR3 length: 16 amino acids. CDR1 and CDR2 from the germline V gene are MNHEY and SVGAGI. The trim removed 4 bases at V and 0 bases at J, leaving 9 bases unmatched. The CDR3 sequence: CASSFSAGSRSYEQYF. CDR3 DNA: TGTGCCAGCAGTTTTTCAGCGGGGTCCCGCTCCTACGAGCAGTACTTC.

Only one count was recorded for this clone. The genes are TRBV7-8 and TRBJ1-1, with 9 nucleotides matching TRBD1. V was clipped by 4 bases and J by 2 bases; unmatched bases: 5. CDR1 SGHVS and CDR2 FQNEAQ come from the germline V gene. CDR3 length equals 15 residues. The CDR3 DNA reads as TGTGCCAGCAGCTCCCGACAGGGGGAAAACACTGAAGCTTTCTTT. The encoded protein is CASSSRQGENTEAFF.

The V and J genes are TRBV7-9 and TRBJ1-1; TRBD1 might be the D (6 bases). Per the germline V gene, CDR1 is SEHNR and CDR2 is FQNEAQ (reference sequence). V lost 5 bases, J lost 4 bases, and 14 bases lay in between. The CDR3 length is 14 residues. As DNA, the CDR3 is TGTGCCAGCAGCCAAACAGGGAAAGGCACTGAAGCTTTCTTT. Protein sequence: CASSQTGKGTEAFF. The entire variable domain, with the rest obtained from reference TRBV7-9 and TRBJ1-1, is as follows: DTGVSQNPRHKITKRGQNVTFRCDPISEHNRLYWYRQTLGQGPEFLTYFQNEAQLEKSRLLSDRFSAERPKGSFSTLEIQRTEQGDSAMYLCASSQTGKGTEAFFGQGTRLTVV.

CDR3 protein: CASSSWDIRETQYF. CDR3 nucleotide sequence: TGTGCCAGCAGCTCCTGGGACATACGAGAGACCCAGTACTTC. The chain is built from TRBV5-5 and TRBJ2-5, with a possible D match to TRBD1 (6 bases). The V and J ends lost 3 bases and 4 bases respectively, with 13 bases between them. CDR1 and CDR2 (germline): SGHKS, YYEKEE (reference sequence). This CDR3 is 14 amino acids long.

The chain's CDR3 is CASSREPGQGAFF. CDR3 DNA sequence: TGTGCCAGCAGTCGTGAACCGGGACAGGGCGCTTTCTTT. The chain couples TRBV5-6 to TRBJ1-1; TRBD1 aligns across 9 bases. Germline CDR1 SGHDT, CDR2 YYEEEE. Unmatched junction bases numbered 10, after V lost 5 bases and J lost 11 bases. This CDR3 has 13 residues.

This clone was seen once. The chain carries TRBV4-3 and TRBJ2-7; D perhaps matches TRBD2 (5 bases). V was cut by 1 base and J by 2 bases, with 18 bases left in between. The CDR3 loop spans 17 amino acids. The V gene's germline CDR1 is LGHNA and CDR2 YSLEER. CDR3 sequence reads: CASSQAIGRAIPYEQYF. DNA for the CDR3: TGCGCCAGCAGCCAAGCGATTGGGCGGGCCATTCCCTACGAGCAGTACTTC.

The chain is built from TRBV5-5 and TRBJ2-5; 7 bases match TRBD2. Germline V gene lookup returns CDR1 SGHKS and CDR2 YYEKEE (reference sequence). V gave up 0 bases and J gave up 1 base; unmatched junction bases: 9. The length of the CDR3 is 17 residues. DNA of the CDR3: TGTGCCAGCAGCTTGGCCCCTAGCGGACTATTCCAAGAGACCCAGTACTTC. The encoded protein is CASSLAPSGLFQETQYF.

The chain has TRBV7-2 and TRBJ1-2; no clear D gene. Per germline, CDR1 SGHTA and CDR2 FQGNSA. The CDR3 length is 15 residues. Trimming shortened V by 5 bases and J by 5 bases, and 18 bases separated the two germline ends. The CDR3 is CASSTPSRSRYGYTF. The DNA for the CDR3 is TGTGCCAGCAGCACCCCGTCCAGATCCCGATATGGCTACACCTTC.

The chain employs TRBV27 and TRBJ2-2, with 10 positions matching TRBD1. The CDR3 contains 16 residues. The germline V gene encodes CDR1 MNHEY and CDR2 SMNVEV (reference sequence). V lost 3 bases, J lost 7 bases, and 8 bases stayed unmatched. The DNA for the CDR3 is TGTGCCAGCAGTTTGGAGGGACAGGGGCGGGGCGGGGAGCTGTTTTTT. Protein: CASSLEGQGRGGELFF.

This sequence joins TRBV27 and TRBJ2-1, with D possibly being TRBD2 (7 bases). Looked up from germline, CDR1 is MNHEY and CDR2 is SMNVEV (reference sequence). The CDR3 extends over 15 amino acids. Trimming stripped 4 bases from V and 7 bases from J, with 17 bases between. The CDR3 region has the DNA TGTGCCAGCAGTTCCTGGGGGCGGGGGCCTAATGAGCAGTTCTTC. Residues: CASSSWGRGPNEQFF.

Only one count was recorded for this clone. The chain links TRBV19 to TRBJ1-5; D is ambiguous. The CDR3 length is 12 residues. Trimming left V 5 bases short and J 7 bases short, with 9 bases between. Germline loops: CDR1 LNHDA, CDR2 SQIVND (reference sequence). CDR3 bases: TGTGCCAGTAGTCCCCTAGAACAGCCCCAGCATTTT. This codes for CASSPLEQPQHF.

V gene TRBV2 combines with J gene TRBJ1-1; D unresolved. The CDR3 loop spans 15 amino acids. The V and J ends lost 3 bases and 0 bases respectively, with 11 bases between them. CDR1 is SNHLY, CDR2 FYNNEI, per germline. The CDR3 DNA reads as TGTGCCAGCAGTGATTGGCTTCGGGTGAACACTGAAGCTTTCTTT. Translation gives CASSDWLRVNTEAFF. Looking up the rest from reference TRBV2 and TRBJ1-1 gives the full variable domain: EPEVTQTPSHQVTQMGQEVILRCVPISNHLYFYWYRQILGQKVEFLVSFYNNEISEKSEIFDDQFSVERPDGSNFTLKIRSTKLEDSAMYFCASSDWLRVNTEAFFGQGTRLTVV.

There are a few counts of this clone. The chain combines TRBV5-1 with TRBJ2-7; possibly TRBD1 for D (5 bases). CDR1 is SGHRS, CDR2 YFSETQ, per germline. The V and J ends lost 4 bases and 7 bases respectively, with 12 bases between them. There are 12 residues in the CDR3. The CDR3 is CASSASREEQYF. CDR3 nucleotides: TGCGCCAGCAGCGCCAGCAGGGAAGAGCAGTACTTC.

V and J are TRBV29-1 and TRBJ1-1; a weak D match, TRBD1 (5 bases). The V end lost 6 bases, the J end lost 1 base, and 9 bases lay between the germline ends. The CDR3 has 12 residues. Germline CDR1 reads SQVTM; CDR2 reads ANQGSEA. CDR3 protein: CSVVTANTEAFF. The DNA of the CDR3 is TGCAGCGTGGTGACAGCGAACACTGAAGCTTTCTTT.